The entry below gives a single T cell receptor (beta chain) sequence along with its context. Antigen unknown. Random hexamers were used to reverse transcribe the RNA input (about 0.5 to 1 ug). TCR beta CDR3 was amplified by immunoSEQ multiplex PCR. This amplification extended across 54 Vbeta and 13 Jbeta segments. A single record per CDR3 protein comes from TCRdb applying MiXCR to the immunoSEQ multiplex PCR reads. Seen here are fewer than 150,000 distinct CDR3 sequences, roughly 96% observed once, and the top ten hold 0.12%. The sample comes from a study of CD8 T cells in Susac syndrome. General study results and limits: The study conceded that relatively few individuals underwent its TCR sequencing and HLA analysis.

Sequencing targeted TCR beta in blood CD8+ and CD4+ T cells. It was negative isolation that provided the CD8+ and CD4+ T cells, whereas TEMRA cells were enriched by FACS. V gave up 0 bases and J gave up 1 base; unmatched junction bases: 4. The CDR3 is made up of 15 amino acids. Per germline, CDR1 SGHRS and CDR2 YFSETQ. The sequence came from a human donor in good health. The rearrangement joins TRBV5-1 to TRBJ2-7, with TRBD1 matching 7 bases. Specimen: CD4+ T cells from PBMCs. The DNA for the CDR3 is TGCGCCAGCAGCTTGGTGGCAGGGGGATCCTACGAGCAGTACTTC. The encoded protein is CASSLVAGGSYEQYF.